The next 6 T cell receptor beta chains were all read from a single sample in a study of T cells in Graves' hyperthyroidism and ophthalmopathy. RNA transcripts yielded amplified TCR beta CDR3 regions. The HTBI primer set drove a first-round RT-PCR of the TCR CDR3. From the multiplex PCR reads, TCRdb called clonotypes with MiXCR, one entry per CDR3 protein. The table records more than 300,000 distinct CDR3 sequences, about 15% of them present only once. Sample: blood. Receptors originate from a woman aged 60 to 75 with Graves' hyperthyroidism.

This clonotype showed up just a few times. This chain links TRBV20-1 with TRBJ1-4; possibly TRBD1 for D (5 bases). Germline V gene lookup returns CDR1 DFQATT and CDR2 SNEGSKA (reference sequence). Trimming shortened V by 1 base and J by 8 bases, and 17 bases separated the two germline ends. The CDR3 contains 15 residues. CDR3 in DNA: TGCAGTGCTAGAGGTCGAGACAGAAATGGAGAAAAACTGTTTTTT. Protein product: CSARGRDRNGEKLFF.

This clonotype has ten or more counts. The rearrangement joins TRBV18 to TRBJ2-7; D not certain. Germline V CDR1 and CDR2: KGHSH, LQKENI. With 4 bases removed from V and 2 bases from J, the gap between germline ends came to 9 bases. The CDR3 covers 13 residues. As DNA, the CDR3 is TGTGCCAGCTCACTGTACACAGCCTACGAGCAGTACTTC. It encodes CASSLYTAYEQYF.

This clonotype was counted at least ten times. The J gene is TRBJ2-3, the V gene TRBV20-1; D remains unclear. V lost 0 bases, J lost 2 bases, and 9 bases lay in between. Germline CDR1 and CDR2: DFQATT and SNEGSKA (reference sequence). The CDR3 extends over 14 amino acids. In DNA, the CDR3 is TGCAGTGCTAGAGATTCTGAGGTCACAGATACGCAGTATTTT. It translates to CSARDSEVTDTQYF.

The chain has TRBV3-1 and TRBJ2-7, with D perhaps matching TRBD1 (8 bases). The ends were cut back, 6 bases at V and 6 bases at J, with 12 bases in the middle. The CDR3 spans 12 residues. CDR1 is LGHDT, CDR2 YNNKEL, per germline (reference sequence). The CDR3 is CASSNRGGEQYF. Here the CDR3 DNA reads TGTGCCAGCAGTAACAGGGGGGGCGAGCAGTACTTC.

This clonotype has ten or more counts. The chain carries TRBV3-1 and TRBJ2-1; weak D call: TRBD1 (5 bases). V was trimmed by 1 base and J by 9 bases, leaving 10 bases between them. The CDR3 is 13 amino acids. The germline CDR1 and CDR2 sequences are LGHDT and YNNKEL (reference sequence). CDR3 loop: CASSQVGVGEQFF. CDR3 coding DNA: TGTGCCAGCAGCCAAGTAGGGGTCGGTGAGCAGTTCTTC.

This clonotype appeared many times. This chain uses TRBV2 with TRBJ2-7; a weak D match, TRBD1 (6 bases). Germline V gene lookup returns CDR1 SNHLY and CDR2 FYNNEI. The CDR3 totals 16 residues. Trimming removed 3 bases at V and 3 bases at J, with 18 bases between. The CDR3 sequence is CASSDGLTGQLYEQYF. The DNA for the CDR3 is TGTGCCAGCAGTGACGGACTCACGGGACAACTCTACGAGCAGTACTTC. Using reference TRBV2 and TRBJ2-7 for the parts outside the CDR3, the full variable domain is EPEVTQTPSHQVTQMGQEVILRCVPISNHLYFYWYRQILGQKVEFLVSFYNNEISEKSEIFDDQFSVERPDGSNFTLKIRSTKLEDSAMYFCASSDGLTGQLYEQYFGPGTRLTVT.